These T cell receptor beta chains were read from a single sample in a study of OX40 agonist ivuxolimab in advanced cancers. This table comes from immunoSEQ multiplex PCR, and its TCRdb copy is limited to in-frame clones, with some not included. The sample contains about 35,000 clones, about nine tenths of which appear only once. Sequenced here: CD4+ or CD8+ T cells sorted from blood, sampled in a trial of the OX40 agonist ivuxolimab. All receptors derive from an adult with an advanced solid tumor such as melanoma, head and neck, liver or kidney cancer. The CDR3 runs from the conserved cysteine through the conserved F or W. D genes are given only for firm matches. Not all rows give a size; the values are once, few, many and, for expanded clones, a class.

CDR3 protein,CDR3 DNA,J gene,clone size,D gene,V gene
CASSLAGNSYEQYF,TGTGCCAGCTCATTGGCAGGGAACTCCTACGAGCAGTACTTC,TRBJ2-7,NA,NA,TRBV18
CASSLGGSSGNTIYF,TGTGCCAGCAGCCTCGGCGGTAGTTCTGGAAACACCATATATTTT,TRBJ1-3,NA,NA,TRBV7-2
CASTSSGGGEDTEAFF,TGTGCCAGCACTTCCTCCGGCGGGGGCGAGGACACTGAAGCTTTCTTT,TRBJ1-1,NA,NA,TRBV6-6
CASARAGVEKLFF,TGTGCCTCGGCAAGGGCGGGGGTTGAAAAACTGTTTTTT,TRBJ1-4,NA,NA,TRBV11-2
CAWSDQGLVTLHF,TGTGCCTGGAGTGATCAGGGGCTTGTAACCCTCCACTTT,TRBJ1-6,once,NA,TRBV30
CASSIDGLAYEQYF,TGTGCCAGTAGTATAGATGGACTAGCGTACGAGCAGTACTTC,TRBJ2-7,NA,TRBD2,TRBV19
CAISSTGYEQYF,TGTGCCATCAGTTCTACAGGCTACGAGCAGTACTTC,TRBJ2-7,NA,NA,TRBV10-3
CAISEGELGNTIYF,TGTGCCATCAGTGAGGGAGAGCTTGGAAACACCATATATTTT,TRBJ1-3,NA,NA,TRBV10-3
CASSMRGIGKDEQFF,TGTGCCAGTAGTATGAGAGGTATTGGTAAGGATGAGCAGTTCTTC,TRBJ2-1,NA,NA,TRBV19
CASSWGQENTEAFF,TGTGCCAGCTCCTGGGGACAGGAGAACACTGAAGCTTTCTTT,TRBJ1-1,NA,TRBD1,TRBV18
CASSVDLGSGSGNTIYF,TGTGCCAGCAGCGTAGATCTGGGATCGGGCTCTGGAAACACCATATATTTT,TRBJ1-3,NA,NA,TRBV9
CASASDRGGDEQFF,TGTGCCAGCGCATCGGACAGGGGAGGCGATGAGCAGTTCTTC,TRBJ2-1,NA,TRBD1,TRBV27
CASSSQGAGNTIYF,TGTGCCAGCTCATCACAGGGGGCTGGAAACACCATATATTTT,TRBJ1-3,NA,TRBD1,TRBV18
CASSVDRNNSPLHF,TGTGCCAGCAGCGTGGACAGGAATAATTCACCCCTCCACTTT,TRBJ1-6,NA,TRBD1,TRBV9
CASAQGQGALGKLFF,TGTGCCAGCGCCCAAGGACAGGGGGCGCTCGGAAAACTGTTTTTT,TRBJ1-4,NA,TRBD1,TRBV2
CAWSGAAQETQYF,TGTGCCTGGAGCGGGGCAGCTCAAGAGACCCAGTACTTC,TRBJ2-5,NA,NA,TRBV30
CASSQQGRDQETQYF,TGTGCCAGCAGTCAACAGGGGAGAGACCAAGAGACCCAGTACTTC,TRBJ2-5,NA,TRBD1,TRBV11-2
CASSLTGSREQYF,TGTGCCAGCAGTTTGACAGGGTCGCGCGAGCAGTACTTC,TRBJ2-7,NA,TRBD1,TRBV28
CASSLAGGNYEQYF,TGTGCCAGCAGTTTGGCAGGGGGCAACTACGAGCAGTACTTC,TRBJ2-7,NA,TRBD1,TRBV28
CASSLGANTEAFF,TGTGCCAGCAGCTTGGGTGCGAACACTGAAGCTTTCTTT,TRBJ1-1,once,NA,TRBV7-3